This T cell receptor (beta chain) came from a study of identifying expanded T cells in peripheral blood. Collection occurred without any documented infections or immune events in donors. Turning to this clone: Its antigen is as yet unknown.

Profiling relied on immunoSEQ multiplex PCR, and the TCRdb table lists in-frame clones only, not all of them. Of approximately 83,000 clones listed, more than 75% are singletons. Broader study findings: Variance in clone template counts between roughly two-week samples significantly increased with total template count across all healthy donors. Technical replicates showed around 1.2 changed clones; about two weeks about 16.4; four weeks 19.

Germline CDR1 is SQVTM and CDR2 is ANQGSEA. Germline trimming cut 6 bases from V and 2 bases from J; bases unmatched to any gene: 3. The CDR3 has 13 residues. The sequencing input was blood. The TCR originated in a person aged 18 to 75 in good health. The chain combines TRBV29-1 with TRBJ2-7; 11 nucleotides align to TRBD1. In DNA, the CDR3 is TGCAGCGTCTCGGGACAGGGGGCCTACGAGCAGTACTTC. This gives the protein CSVSGQGAYEQYF.